Below, 15 T cell receptor beta chains from the same sample are listed, as sequenced in a study of T cells after yellow fever vaccination (dated by TCRdb to between 2018 and 2020). Read against the paper, the sample's treatment or condition label means: live attenuated yellow fever vaccine strain. Library creation used 5' RACE. TCRdb lists the instrument as Illumina NovaSeq 6000. TCRdb redid the processing of the public reads, applying fastp at Q25 and MiXCR, and retained in-frame beta chains. Each CDR3 protein gets just one entry, which takes the most common genes and DNA from the rows behind it. The sample contains around 250,000 distinct CDR3 sequences, about 5.2% of them found a single time. Less than 3.5% of the sample comes from the top ten. The sample was CD4+ T cells sorted from PBMCs, taken on the day of the yellow fever booster vaccination. These receptors originate from a man aged 18 to 35 who received the YFV17D yellow fever vaccine.

The gene calls are TRBV6-5 and TRBJ1-2, with D perhaps matching TRBD1 (6 bases). This CDR3 spans 14 amino acids. CDR1 is MNHEY and CDR2 is SVGAGI in the germline V gene. Trimming pared 6 bases from V and 4 bases from J, leaving 15 bases between. Written as DNA, the CDR3 is TGTGCCAGCAGGGACTCACAGGGAGGCTATGGCTACACCTTC. It translates to CASRDSQGGYGYTF.

This clonotype was seen only a few times. This rearrangement joins TRBV6-6 to TRBJ1-1; D perhaps matches TRBD1 (6 bases). V was cut by 2 bases and J by 3 bases, with 10 bases left in between. CDR1 is MNHNY, CDR2 SVGAGI, per germline (reference sequence). The CDR3 contains 14 residues. CDR3 DNA: TGTGCCAGCAGTTACGGGGGCATGGACACTGAAGCTTTCTTT. Its translation: CASSYGGMDTEAFF.

This chain links TRBV10-3 with TRBJ1-2; D may be TRBD1 (6 bases). Germline CDR1 ENHRY, CDR2 SYGVKD. V shed 6 bases and J shed 3 bases, with 17 bases lying between them. The CDR3 runs 15 residues. The CDR3 region is CAIRAGAGDDYGYTF. CDR3 nucleotides: TGTGCCATCAGAGCTGGAGCAGGGGACGACTATGGCTACACCTTC.

The chain combines TRBV10-2 with TRBJ1-5; D remains unclear. CDR1 is WSHSY and CDR2 is SAAADI in the germline V gene. The CDR3 has 12 residues. The germline V and J ends were trimmed by 3 bases and 5 bases, with 5 bases remaining between them. CDR3 bases: TGCGCCAGCAGTGATGCGGATCAGCCCCAGCATTTT. This translates into CASSDADQPQHF.

The gene calls are TRBV9 and TRBJ1-2; no definite D call. Trimming took off 3 bases at V and 8 bases at J, with 5 bases between the two ends. CDR1 and CDR2 from the germline V gene are SGDLS and YYNGEE. This CDR3 has 10 residues. The CDR3 DNA reads TGTGCCAGCAGCGGAGGGGGCTACACCTTC. This encodes CASSGGGYTF. The full variable domain, completed using reference TRBV9 and TRBJ1-2, is DSGVTQTPKHLITATGQRVTLRCSPRSGDLSVYWYQQSLDQGLQFLIQYYNGEERAKGNILERFSAQQFPDLHSELNLSSLELGDSALYFCASSGGGYTFGSGTRLTVV.

Many counts were recorded for this clonotype. The rearrangement uses TRBV20-1 and TRBJ1-1; no firm D call. The V gene's germline CDR1 is DFQATT and CDR2 SNEGSKA (reference sequence). V was trimmed by 3 bases and J by 1 base, leaving 12 bases between them. The CDR3 sequence is 14 residues long. The CDR3 sequence is CSARRGMGNTEAFF. The CDR3 coding sequence is TGCAGTGCTAGGCGGGGAATGGGGAACACTGAAGCTTTCTTT.

The V and J genes are TRBV27 and TRBJ2-3; 9 nucleotides agree with TRBD1. V lost 5 bases, J lost 1 base, and 16 bases stayed unmatched. The CDR3 totals 19 residues. The germline V gene has CDR1 MNHEY and CDR2 SMNVEV (reference sequence). The CDR3 nucleotides read TGTGCCAGCAGTCGCCATGCCTTGGGACAGGGTTACGGCACAGATACGCAGTATTTT. Protein sequence: CASSRHALGQGYGTDTQYF.

The V gene is TRBV12-5, the J gene TRBJ2-3, with D perhaps TRBD2 (6 bases). In germline, CDR1 is LGHNT, CDR2 FRNRAP. CDR3 length: 16 residues. Trimming removed 0 bases from V and 2 bases from J, with 12 bases in between. The CDR3 protein is CASGLVLAEPTDTQYF. CDR3 DNA: TGTGCTAGTGGTTTGGTGTTAGCGGAGCCCACAGATACGCAGTATTTT. Full variable domain (missing parts from reference TRBV12-5 and TRBJ2-3): DARVTQTPRHKVTEMGQEVTMRCQPILGHNTVFWYRQTMMQGLELLAYFRNRAPLDDSGMPKDRFSAEMPDATLATLKIQPSEPRDSAVYFCASGLVLAEPTDTQYFGPGTRLTVL.

This chain uses TRBV20-1 with TRBJ2-5, with D tentatively TRBD2 (6 bases). The V gene lost 6 bases and the J gene lost 7 bases, with 21 bases spanning the gap. The CDR3 runs 14 residues. Germline V CDR1 and CDR2: DFQATT, SNEGSKA (reference sequence). The CDR3 sequence is CSAPVPTPAGTQYF. Written as DNA, the CDR3 is TGCAGTGCCCCGGTCCCCACCCCAGCGGGGACCCAGTACTTC.

This clonotype was observed at least ten times. The rearrangement joins TRBV14 to TRBJ1-3, with a possible D match to TRBD1 (5 bases). This CDR3 region has 14 residues. CDR1 and CDR2 (germline): SGHDN, FVKESK. V was shortened by 4 bases and J by 0 bases, with 7 bases between the two germline ends. The CDR3 loop is CASSRGSSGNTIYF. As DNA, the CDR3 is TGTGCCAGCAGCCGGGGGAGCTCTGGAAACACCATATATTTT.

This clonotype was observed at least ten times. This rearrangement joins TRBV7-2 to TRBJ2-3, with TRBD2 matching 8 bases. Germline CDR1 is SGHTA and CDR2 is FQGNSA. V gave up 1 base and J gave up 4 bases; unmatched junction bases: 10. The CDR3 runs 17 residues. The CDR3 coding sequence is TGTGCCAGCAGCTTAGTTGCAGCGGGGGCAGGTGCAGATACGCAGTATTTT. This sequence encodes CASSLVAAGAGADTQYF. Full variable domain (remainder filled in from reference TRBV7-2 and TRBJ2-3): GAGVSQSPSNKVTEKGKDVELRCDPISGHTALYWYRQSLGQGLEFLIYFQGNSAPDKSGLPSDRFSAERTGGSVSTLTIQRTQQEDSAVYLCASSLVAAGAGADTQYFGPGTRLTVL.

The chain recombines TRBV18 with TRBJ1-1; 7 bases match TRBD1. Trimming at V came to 3 bases and at J to 6 bases, leaving 13 bases not matched to a gene. This CDR3 is 16 amino acids long. The germline V gene encodes CDR1 KGHSH and CDR2 LQKENI. The CDR3 reads CASSPMTGKSLPEAFF. Written as DNA, the CDR3 is TGTGCCAGCTCACCGATGACAGGGAAATCACTGCCTGAAGCTTTCTTT.

This clonotype turned up a few times. The rearrangement links TRBV3-1 to TRBJ1-2; D unclear. The CDR3 is 12 residues long. Trimming left V 4 bases short and J 8 bases short, with 11 bases between. CDR1 and CDR2 (germline): LGHDT, YNNKEL (reference sequence). The CDR3 DNA sequence: TGTGCCAGCAGCCCTGATTCGGGCGGCTACACCTTC. Its translation: CASSPDSGGYTF.

The table lists this clonotype with many counts. The genes are TRBV6-1 and TRBJ2-3; D is ambiguous. This CDR3 has 14 residues. Looked up from germline, CDR1 is MNHNS and CDR2 is SASEGT. The V end lost 5 bases, the J end lost 1 base, and 10 bases lay between the germline ends. The CDR3 is CASSRLARTDTQYF. CDR3 nucleotides: TGTGCCAGCAGTAGACTGGCTCGCACAGATACGCAGTATTTT.

This clonotype has ten or more counts. V is TRBV7-2 and J is TRBJ1-1, with a possible D match to TRBD1 (5 bases). Germline V gives CDR1 SGHTA, CDR2 FQGNSA. Trimming shortened V by 5 bases and J by 5 bases, and 15 bases separated the two germline ends. The CDR3 spans 14 residues. The chain's CDR3 is CASSTGPEWTEAFF. CDR3 nucleotides: TGTGCCAGCAGCACGGGACCGGAGTGGACTGAAGCTTTCTTT.